The clone carrying this TCR beta chain was found a few times. The record originates from a study of control samples from healthy donors and cancer patients. Germline lookup yields CDR1 MGHRA and CDR2 YSYEKL. V lost 4 bases, J lost 1 base, and 11 bases lay in between. The CDR3 sequence is 15 residues long. Profiling relied on immunoSEQ multiplex PCR, and the TCRdb table lists in-frame clones only, not all of them. Of 150,000 to 200,000 clones listed, 90% to 95% are singletons. The sample consisted of blood. The clonotype was recovered from a man in his thirties or forties in good health. The chain couples TRBV4-1 to TRBJ1-5, with D perhaps TRBD1 (5 bases). The CDR3 loop is CASSLDGASNQPQHF. The CDR3 DNA sequence: TGCGCCAGCAGCCTCGACGGGGCGAGCAATCAGCCCCAGCATTTT.